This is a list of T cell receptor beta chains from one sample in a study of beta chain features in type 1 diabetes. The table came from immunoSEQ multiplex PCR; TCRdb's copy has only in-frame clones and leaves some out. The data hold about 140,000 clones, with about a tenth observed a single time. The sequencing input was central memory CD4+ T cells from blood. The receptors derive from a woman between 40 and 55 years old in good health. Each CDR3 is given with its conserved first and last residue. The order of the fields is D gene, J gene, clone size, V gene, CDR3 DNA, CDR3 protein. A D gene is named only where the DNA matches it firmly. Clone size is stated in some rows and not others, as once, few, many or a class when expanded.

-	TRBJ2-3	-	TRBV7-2	TGTGCCAGCAGCTTATCCATCACAGATACGCAGTATTTT	CASSLSITDTQYF
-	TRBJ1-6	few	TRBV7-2	TGTGCCAGTTCTGCGGGCACAATGAACACTGGTTCACCCCTCCACTTT	CASSAGTMNTGSPLHF
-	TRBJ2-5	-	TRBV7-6	TGTGCCAGCAGTTTATCCAGTCGGGGAACAGAGACCCAGTACTTC	CASSLSSRGTETQYF
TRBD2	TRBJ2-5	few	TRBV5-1	TGCGCCAGCAGCCAGGGACTAGCGAAAGAGACCCAGTACTTC	CASSQGLAKETQYF
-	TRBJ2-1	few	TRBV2	TGTGCCAGCAGTGTCAGGCTCAGCTCCTACAATGAGCAGTTCTTC	CASSVRLSSYNEQFF
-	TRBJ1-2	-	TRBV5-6	TGTGCCAGCAGCTTAGGTCGGGGGGCGACATGGAATGGCTACACCTTC	CASSLGRGATWNGYTF
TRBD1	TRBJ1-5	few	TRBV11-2	TGTGCCAGCAGCGTACAGGGGGCTCAGCCCCAGCATTTT	CASSVQGAQPQHF
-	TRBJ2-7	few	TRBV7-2	TGTGCCAGCAGCCGCAGCGGGCGGGAGCAGTACTTC	CASSRSGREQYF
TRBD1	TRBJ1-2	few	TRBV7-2	TGTGCCAGCAGCAGACCGGGACAGGGAAGGAATGGCTACACCTTC	CASSRPGQGRNGYTF
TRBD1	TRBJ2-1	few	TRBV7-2	TGTGCCAGCAGCGTGGGGACAGGTAGCTACAATGAGCAGTTCTTC	CASSVGTGSYNEQFF
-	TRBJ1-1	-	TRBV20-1	TGCAGTGCTATCAGCGGGACAGAAGCTTTCTTT	CSAISGTEAFF
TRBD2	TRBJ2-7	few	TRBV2	TGTGCCAGCAGTGAAAGGGCGGGGCGGGAGTCCGAGCAGTACTTC	CASSERAGRESEQYF
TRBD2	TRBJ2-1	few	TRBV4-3	TGCGCCAGCAGCTCTATAGCGGGGCTGGACAATGAGCAGTTCTTC	CASSSIAGLDNEQFF
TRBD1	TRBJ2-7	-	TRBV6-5	TGTGCCAGCAGTCCTGCGACAGGGTGGAAGTACTTC	CASSPATGWKYF
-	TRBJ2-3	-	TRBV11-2	TGTGCCAGCAGCTTAGGGCAGTCTAGCACAGATACGCAGTATTTT	CASSLGQSSTDTQYF
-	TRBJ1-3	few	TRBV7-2	TGTGCCAGCAGCTTGGTAGAGGGTTCTGGAAACACCATATATTTT	CASSLVEGSGNTIYF
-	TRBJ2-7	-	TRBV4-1	TGCGCCAGCAGTCCCGCCGGGACGCGGGGCTACGAGCAGTACTTC	CASSPAGTRGYEQYF
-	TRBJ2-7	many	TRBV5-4	TGTGCCAGCAGCTCGGGCGGGGGCCGCTACGAGCAGTACTTC	CASSSGGGRYEQYF
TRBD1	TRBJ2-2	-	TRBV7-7	TGTGCTAGCAGCCCCGGACAGGCTAACACCGGGGAGCTGTTTTTT	CASSPGQANTGELFF
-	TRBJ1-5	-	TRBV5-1	TGCGCCAGCAGCTTGACAGGGAGCCAGCCCCAGCATTTT	CASSLTGSQPQHF
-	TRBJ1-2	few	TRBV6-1	TGTGCCACTAAACCCGGTCCTAGAGGTGGCTACACCTTC	CATKPGPRGGYTF
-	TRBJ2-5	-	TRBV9	TGTGCCAGCAGCGTAGGGGAGGAGACCCAGTACTTC	CASSVGEETQYF
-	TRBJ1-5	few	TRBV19	TGTGCCAGTAGTAAGGTGAGGGTGGAGCAGCCCCAGCATTTT	CASSKVRVEQPQHF
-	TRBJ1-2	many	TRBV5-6	TGTGCCAGCAGCCCGAAACAGGGATACTATGGCTACACCTTC	CASSPKQGYYGYTF
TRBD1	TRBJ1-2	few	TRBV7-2	TGTGCCAGCAGCTCCCAGGGACAGGGGACTGGCTACACCTTC	CASSSQGQGTGYTF
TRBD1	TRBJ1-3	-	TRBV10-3	TGTGCCATCAGCCCTGGGACAGGGCCAAACACCATATATTTT	CAISPGTGPNTIYF
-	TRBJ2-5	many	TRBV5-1	TGCGCCAGCAGAGGGGGTCGAGAGACCCAGTACTTC	CASRGGRETQYF
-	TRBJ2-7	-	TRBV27	TGTGCCAGCAGTCGCGCACAGAGCCGAATTTACGAGCAGTACTTC	CASSRAQSRIYEQYF
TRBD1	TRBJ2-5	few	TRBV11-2	TGTGCCAGCACCCCACAGGGGAAAGAGACCCAGTACTTC	CASTPQGKETQYF